This T cell receptor beta chain came from a study of control samples from healthy donors and cancer patients. Some clones are missing from TCRdb's copy, which holds only in-frame ones; the method was immunoSEQ multiplex PCR. The sample comprises about 140,000 clones, 80% to 95% of which are singletons, and around 11% rests with the top ten. With 1 base removed from V and 1 base from J, the gap between germline ends came to 11 bases. The CDR3 is 16 amino acids. In germline, CDR1 is MDHEN, CDR2 SYDVKM. This receptor was obtained from a man aged 25 to 45 in good health. V is TRBV28 and J is TRBJ1-3, with D possibly TRBD1 on 5 matching bases. The sample was blood. CDR3 loop: CASSLFSGVSGNTIYF. The CDR3, as DNA: TGTGCCAGCAGTTTATTCTCGGGGGTATCTGGAAACACCATATATTTT.